This record covers a single T cell receptor (beta chain). What it recognizes is unknown. Researchers made TCR beta libraries by using iRepertoire HTBI primers and running Arm-PCR on CDR3 regions. TCRdb re-called the multiplex PCR reads through MiXCR, storing one row per CDR3 protein. This table holds 510,000 or so distinct CDR3 sequences, approximately 12% found once. Sample time point: newly diagnosed GD, antithyroid drugs for less than 3 months. PBMCs provided the RNA from which the TCR library was made. The CDR3 has 17 residues. Trimming left V 2 bases short and J 0 bases short, with 11 bases between. Germline lookup yields CDR1 SGHVS and CDR2 FQNEAQ. The source of the sample is a study of regulatory T cells in long-lasting Graves disease. Overall study results and limits: Having few samples may have compromised the accuracy.

Another study also made use of these data, one on T cells in Graves' hyperthyroidism and ophthalmopathy.

The sequence came from a woman aged 25-40 years with Graves disease. The rearrangement joins TRBV7-8 to TRBJ1-6; no clear D. The input for sequencing was peripheral blood mononuclear cells (PBMCs), taken at new diagnosis, from a patient treated with antithyroid drugs. The CDR3 protein is CASSLRSAHSYNSPLHF. CDR3 in DNA: TGTGCCAGCAGCTTAAGGAGCGCTCACTCCTATAATTCACCCCTCCACTTT.